These T cell receptor beta chains were read from a single sample in a study of cytomegalovirus exposure and HLA in healthy donors. Method: immunoSEQ multiplex PCR; TCRdb's copy keeps in-frame clones and lacks some. The table records roughly 100,000 clones, around three quarters of them present only once. The sequenced sample consisted of PBMCs. All receptors derive from a man aged 45-65 years in good health and CMV-seropositive. Each CDR3 is given with its conserved first and last residue. The D gene is left open where the match is weak. A clone size is listed for some rows: how often the clone was seen (once, few, many), or a class if it is expanded.

D gene | J gene | V gene | clone size | CDR3 DNA | CDR3 protein
- | TRBJ2-7 | TRBV27 | - | TGTGCCAGCAGTTTTACTAGCTTTAATGAGGGTAACGAGCAGTACTTC | CASSFTSFNEGNEQYF
- | TRBJ2-7 | TRBV27 | - | TGTGCCAGCAGTTACTTGCGGGGAGACTACGAGCAGTACTTC | CASSYLRGDYEQYF
- | TRBJ2-5 | TRBV11-2 | - | TGTGCCAGCAGCTTAATGTCAGGGGCCCCTCGGCGAGAGACCCAGTACTTC | CASSLMSGAPRRETQYF
TRBD2 | TRBJ2-5 | TRBV10-3 | - | TGTGCCATCAGTGCTAGCGGGAGGGCGGGGGAGACCCAGTACTTC | CAISASGRAGETQYF
- | TRBJ2-2 | TRBV6-8 | once | TGTGCCAGCAGCCACACCGGGACAATGAACACCGGGGAGCTGTTTTTT | CASSHTGTMNTGELFF
TRBD1 | TRBJ2-1 | TRBV7-3 | - | TGTGCCAGCAGCGTACAGGGGGCCGCGAATGAGCAGTTCTTC | CASSVQGAANEQFF
- | TRBJ2-3 | TRBV7-3 | - | TGTGCCAGCAGCACCGGGAGCACAGATACGCAGTATTTT | CASSTGSTDTQYF
TRBD1 | TRBJ2-1 | TRBV5-1 | - | TGCGCCAGCAGCTTACCCGGGACAGGAGGGTACAATGAGCAGTTCTTC | CASSLPGTGGYNEQFF
- | TRBJ1-1 | TRBV28 | - | TGTGCCAGCAACATCAACACTGAAGCTTTCTTT | CASNINTEAFF
TRBD2 | TRBJ2-7 | TRBV6-1 | - | TGTGCCGCCGGGACTAGCGGTTTCAGCTCCTACGAGCAGTACTTC | CAAGTSGFSSYEQYF
TRBD2 | TRBJ2-5 | TRBV5-1 | - | TGCGCCAGCAGCTTGGAAGCTAGCGGGGGTCGGGCGGAGACCCAGTACTTC | CASSLEASGGRAETQYF
- | TRBJ1-4 | TRBV30 | - | TGTGCCTGGCGGGGGGGGAGTGTAACTAATGAAAAACTGTTTTTT | CAWRGGSVTNEKLFF
TRBD1 | TRBJ2-7 | TRBV11-2 | - | TGTGCCAGCAGCCCGGGACAGTGGCTAAAGGACGAGCAGTACTTC | CASSPGQWLKDEQYF
- | TRBJ1-2 | TRBV27 | - | TGTGCCAGCAGAGCCGCGGGCGCGAGAATAGGCTACACCTTC | CASRAAGARIGYTF
TRBD2 | TRBJ2-3 | TRBV9 | - | TGTGCCAGCAGCCGAGAGTCGACTAGCGGGATGGATACGCAGTATTTT | CASSRESTSGMDTQYF
TRBD1 | TRBJ2-7 | TRBV10-3 | once | TGTGCCATCAAGACCGGGACAGGGGGCTTGTACTTC | CAIKTGTGGLYF
- | TRBJ1-4 | TRBV4-2 | medium-sized | TGTGCCAGCAGCCAAGATACGGAACATAGAGCGACTAATGAAAAACTGTTTTTT | CASSQDTEHRATNEKLFF
- | TRBJ2-2 | TRBV7-3 | - | TGTGCCAGCAGCTTATCCCCAAACACCGGGGAGCTGTTTTTT | CASSLSPNTGELFF
TRBD2 | TRBJ2-7 | TRBV7-2 | once | TGTGCCAGCAGCTTAGTTGGGCTAGCGGGTCTCTCCTACGAGCAGTACTTC | CASSLVGLAGLSYEQYF
- | TRBJ2-5 | TRBV7-2 | - | TGTGCCAGCAGCTCCATGGGCCTTGAACAAGAGACCCAGTACTTC | CASSSMGLEQETQYF
TRBD1 | TRBJ1-4 | TRBV6-1 | - | TGTGCCAGCAGTGACAGGGGGCTAAGTGAAAAACTGTTTTTT | CASSDRGLSEKLFF
TRBD2 | TRBJ2-3 | TRBV5-6 | - | TGTGCCAGCAGCCTTAGCGGGAGGTTCACAGATACGCAGTATTTT | CASSLSGRFTDTQYF
TRBD2 | TRBJ2-2 | TRBV28 | - | TGTGCCAGCAGCAATCCTGGACTAGCGGGACGGACCGGGGAGCTGTTTTTT | CASSNPGLAGRTGELFF
- | TRBJ1-1 | TRBV6-1 | - | TGTGCCAGCAGTGATCAGGGGATGAACACTGAAGCTTTCTTT | CASSDQGMNTEAFF
- | TRBJ1-6 | TRBV4-1 | - | TGCGCCAGCAGCCAAGACCACGGAGGTAATTCACCCCTCCACTTT | CASSQDHGGNSPLHF
TRBD2 | TRBJ2-1 | TRBV7-9 | - | TGTTCCAGCAGTGGGCGGGAGTCTTTGGATGAGCAGTTCTTC | CSSSGRESLDEQFF
- | TRBJ2-7 | TRBV28 | - | TGTGCCAGCAACGTTGCGGGCGACTACGAGCAGTACTTC | CASNVAGDYEQYF
TRBD2 | TRBJ2-3 | TRBV15 | once | TGTGCCACCAGTACTAGCGGGGGTACAGATACGCAGTATTTT | CATSTSGGTDTQYF
- | TRBJ2-5 | TRBV28 | - | TGTGCCAGCAGTTGGGGAGCGGGCGTACAAGAGACCCAGTACTTC | CASSWGAGVQETQYF
- | TRBJ2-7 | TRBV11-2 | - | TGTGCCAGCAGCACCCGACTAGTTTACTCCTACGAGCAGTACTTC | CASSTRLVYSYEQYF
- | TRBJ2-1 | TRBV7-3 | - | TGTGCCAGCAGCTTCAGGGGGAGCGGGAGCTCCTACAATGAGCAGTTCTTC | CASSFRGSGSSYNEQFF
- | TRBJ1-1 | TRBV18 | - | TGTGCCAGCTCACCACCCTCTCAACAGAACACTGAAGCTTTCTTT | CASSPPSQQNTEAFF
- | TRBJ1-5 | TRBV6-1 | - | TGTGCCAGCACGGAGTTTGGCAATCAGCCCCAGCATTTT | CASTEFGNQPQHF
TRBD1 | TRBJ2-6 | TRBV5-6 | - | TGTGCCAGCAGCTTGGCCCGGGACAGGGACTCTGGGGCCAACGTCCTGACTTTC | CASSLARDRDSGANVLTF
TRBD2 | TRBJ2-2 | TRBV5-4 | - | TGTGCCAGCAGTCCCGATCGACTAGCCTCGATCACCGGGGAGCTGTTTTTT | CASSPDRLASITGELFF
- | TRBJ2-7 | TRBV5-1 | - | TGCGCCAGCCGAATGGACAACTTCTACGAGCAGTACTTC | CASRMDNFYEQYF
TRBD1 | TRBJ2-7 | TRBV19 | once | TGTGCCAGTAGTATAGGCGGGACAGGTGGTTACGAGCAGTACTTC | CASSIGGTGGYEQYF
TRBD2 | TRBJ2-1 | TRBV10-3 | - | TGTGCCATCAGTGACAGCGGGAGCTCCTACAATGAGCAGTTCTTC | CAISDSGSSYNEQFF
TRBD1 | TRBJ2-3 | TRBV5-1 | - | TGCGCCAGCAGCTTAACCGGGACAGCAGACACAGATACGCAGTATTTT | CASSLTGTADTDTQYF
- | TRBJ1-3 | TRBV15 | - | TGTGCCACCAGCAGAGGATCACAGGGATACGGAAACACCATATATTTT | CATSRGSQGYGNTIYF
- | TRBJ2-5 | TRBV7-9 | - | TGTGCCAGCAACCCGCCGGGGGAAGAGACCCAGTACTTC | CASNPPGEETQYF
- | TRBJ2-5 | TRBV21-1 | - | TGTGCCGGACACAGAGAAGAGACCCAGTACTTC | CAGHREETQYF
- | TRBJ2-5 | TRBV7-3 | - | TGTGCCAGCAGCTTAAGCCAGTGGGAGACCCAGTACTTC | CASSLSQWETQYF
- | TRBJ2-2 | TRBV5-1 | - | TGCGCCAGCAGCTTGTTAGGACCGGGGGTGTCCGGGGAGCTGTTTTTT | CASSLLGPGVSGELFF
TRBD2 | TRBJ2-7 | TRBV28 | - | TGTGCCAGTACAGAGGCTAGCGGGAGGTACGAGCAGTACTTC | CASTEASGRYEQYF
TRBD1 | TRBJ1-1 | TRBV2 | few | TGTGCCAGCAGTGGGGACAGGTTCAACACTGAAGCTTTCTTT | CASSGDRFNTEAFF
- | TRBJ1-1 | TRBV19 | - | TGTGCCATATCCGAGGCCTGGCACACTGAAGCTTTCTTT | CAISEAWHTEAFF
TRBD1 | TRBJ2-5 | TRBV27 | - | TGTGCCAGCAGTGGTCGACAGGGGCAAGAGACCCAGTACTTC | CASSGRQGQETQYF
TRBD1 | TRBJ2-2 | TRBV2 | - | TGTGCCAGCAGTGAACGGACAGGGGGCCGAACCGGGGAGCTGTTTTTT | CASSERTGGRTGELFF
- | TRBJ2-2 | TRBV6-1 | - | TGTGCCAGCAGTGCAACCGGGCCCCAGGGCGCCGGGGAGCTGTTTTTT | CASSATGPQGAGELFF
TRBD1 | TRBJ2-7 | TRBV5-1 | once | TGCGCCAGCAGCTTGTCGGGACAGCACTACGAGCAGTACTTC | CASSLSGQHYEQYF